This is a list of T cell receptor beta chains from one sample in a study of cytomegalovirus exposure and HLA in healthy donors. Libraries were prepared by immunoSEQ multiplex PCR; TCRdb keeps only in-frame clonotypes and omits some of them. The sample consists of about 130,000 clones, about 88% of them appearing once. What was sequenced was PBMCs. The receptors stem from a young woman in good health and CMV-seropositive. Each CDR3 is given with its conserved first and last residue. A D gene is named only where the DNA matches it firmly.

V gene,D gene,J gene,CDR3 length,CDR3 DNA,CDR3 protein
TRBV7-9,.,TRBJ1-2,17,TGTGCCAGCAGCTTAAGTTCTAGAACGGGGGGGACCTATGGCTACACCTTC,CASSLSSRTGGTYGYTF
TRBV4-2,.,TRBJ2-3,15,TGTGCCAGCAGCCAAGATCCCACGGGTTTAGATACGCAGTATTTT,CASSQDPTGLDTQYF
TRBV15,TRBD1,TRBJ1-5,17,TGTGCCACCAGCAGAGATTTTTGGACAGGGGACAATCAGCCCCAGCATTTT,CATSRDFWTGDNQPQHF
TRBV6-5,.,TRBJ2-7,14,TGTGCCAGCAGTTACTCTGGGAGAACCTACGAGCAGTACTTC,CASSYSGRTYEQYF
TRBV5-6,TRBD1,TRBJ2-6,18,TGTGCCAGCAGCTTCCGGGTCACAGGGGGCTCTGGGGCCAACGTCCTGACTTTC,CASSFRVTGGSGANVLTF
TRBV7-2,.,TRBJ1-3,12,TGTGCCAGCAGCTCCTATGGAAACACCATATATTTT,CASSSYGNTIYF
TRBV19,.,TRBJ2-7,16,TGTGCCAGTAGTATGACGGGGGACGGGCGGTCTGGCGAGCAGTACTTC,CASSMTGDGRSGEQYF
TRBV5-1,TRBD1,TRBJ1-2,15,TGCGCCAGCAGCCCACAGGGGGCGGCTAACTATGGCTACACCTTC,CASSPQGAANYGYTF
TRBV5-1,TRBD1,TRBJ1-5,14,TGCGCCAGCAGCTTGTCGACAGGGTACGAGCCCCAGCATTTT,CASSLSTGYEPQHF
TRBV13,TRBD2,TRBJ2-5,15,TGTGCCAGCAGCATAAGGACTAGCGAGGGAGAGACCCAGTACTTC,CASSIRTSEGETQYF